This note documents a single T cell receptor beta chain sequence. Antigen specificity is unknown. With a much larger clone just one base away, this may be a read error. Production of TCR beta cDNA used roughly 0.55 ug total RNA together with a constant-region primer. Amplification in three nested multiplex PCR rounds with slightly modified ARM-PCR gave rise to TCR beta libraries. Amplification in the first two PCR rounds was performed using TRBV1-TRBV30 forward primers and a C-beta reverse primer for roughly 9 cycles each. TCRdb itself ran the multiplex PCR reads through MiXCR, one entry per CDR3 protein. The sample shows 300,000 to 350,000 distinct CDR3 sequences, roughly two thirds of them seen only once. Germline DNA was also extracted, and blood RNA derived from unsorted whole blood. About 4.3 milliliters of peripheral blood were drawn preoperatively. The CDR3 is 16 amino acids. The germline CDR1 and CDR2 sequences are SGHRS and YFSETQ. Trimming cost V 1 base and J 8 bases; bases outside gene matches: 11.

These data come from a study of tumor-infiltrating lymphocytes in primary liver carcinoma. About the research overall: Measuring about 4 to 10 cm across, the tumors were staged as T1-T3 N0M0.

Findings of the study overall: A significantly higher top-250-clone fraction was found in tumors than in blood (p = 0.039). Tumor region pairs overlapped more than did tumor-adjacent and tumor-blood pairs.

The receptor was isolated from a man in his forties with primary liver carcinoma and hepatitis B virus infection. The rearrangement joins TRBV5-1 to TRBJ2-1; 8 bases align to TRBD1. Input material: peripheral blood. Written as DNA, the CDR3 is TGCGCCAGCAGCTTGAACGGACAGGGAGCCGGCTATGAGCAGTTCTTC. This sequence encodes CASSLNGQGAGYEQFF.